One sample yielded the 4 T cell receptor beta chains listed below, sequenced in a study of blood T cells in healthy people across ages. Using a J-beta primer mix together with a sample-barcoded 5' primer, a second PCR was run for roughly 6 to 12 cycles. TCRdb re-called the 5' RACE reads with MiXCR, one entry per CDR3 protein. This sample has about 930,000 distinct CDR3 sequences, with under 35% found just once. In addition, the sample was reused for a study of T cells of mothers and their children.

Sequencing input: blood. The source of these receptors is a woman in her 40s in good health.

This clonotype was counted between two and nine times. The J gene is TRBJ2-7, the V gene TRBV7-2, with D uncertain. The CDR3 is 15 amino acids. CDR1 is SGHTA, CDR2 FQGNSA, per germline. Trimming shortened V by 1 base and J by 4 bases, and 14 bases separated the two germline ends. The CDR3 DNA follows: TGTGCCAGCAGCTTAGGAGGAAGTCGGCCATACGAGCAGTACTTC. Its translation: CASSLGGSRPYEQYF.

The chain couples TRBV6-5 to TRBJ1-6, with D uncertain. The germline V gene encodes CDR1 MNHEY and CDR2 SVGAGI. The CDR3 sequence is 14 residues long. V was shortened by 5 bases and J by 4 bases, with 9 bases between the two germline ends. The CDR3: CASSPTEYNSPLHF. CDR3 in DNA: TGTGCCAGCAGTCCGACCGAATATAATTCACCCCTCCACTTT.

The chain recombines TRBV7-9 with TRBJ2-7; D is undetermined. V lost 4 bases and J 3 bases, leaving 10 bases between the germline ends. The germline V gene encodes CDR1 SEHNR and CDR2 FQNEAQ (reference sequence). The CDR3 sequence is 13 residues long. The CDR3 DNA sequence: TGTGCCAGCAGCTCTCGGATGGGCTACGAGCAGTACTTC. This codes for CASSSRMGYEQYF.

This clonotype was seen a handful of times. The CDR3 reads CASSLAGAGEQFF. The DNA of the CDR3 is TGTGCCAGCAGCTTGGCAGGGGCTGGTGAGCAGTTCTTC. The chain combines TRBV5-5 with TRBJ2-1; weak D call: TRBD1 (6 bases). Germline assignment: CDR1 SGHKS and CDR2 YYEKEE (reference sequence). The CDR3 has 13 amino acids. Trimming removed 0 bases from V and 9 bases from J, with 10 bases in between.